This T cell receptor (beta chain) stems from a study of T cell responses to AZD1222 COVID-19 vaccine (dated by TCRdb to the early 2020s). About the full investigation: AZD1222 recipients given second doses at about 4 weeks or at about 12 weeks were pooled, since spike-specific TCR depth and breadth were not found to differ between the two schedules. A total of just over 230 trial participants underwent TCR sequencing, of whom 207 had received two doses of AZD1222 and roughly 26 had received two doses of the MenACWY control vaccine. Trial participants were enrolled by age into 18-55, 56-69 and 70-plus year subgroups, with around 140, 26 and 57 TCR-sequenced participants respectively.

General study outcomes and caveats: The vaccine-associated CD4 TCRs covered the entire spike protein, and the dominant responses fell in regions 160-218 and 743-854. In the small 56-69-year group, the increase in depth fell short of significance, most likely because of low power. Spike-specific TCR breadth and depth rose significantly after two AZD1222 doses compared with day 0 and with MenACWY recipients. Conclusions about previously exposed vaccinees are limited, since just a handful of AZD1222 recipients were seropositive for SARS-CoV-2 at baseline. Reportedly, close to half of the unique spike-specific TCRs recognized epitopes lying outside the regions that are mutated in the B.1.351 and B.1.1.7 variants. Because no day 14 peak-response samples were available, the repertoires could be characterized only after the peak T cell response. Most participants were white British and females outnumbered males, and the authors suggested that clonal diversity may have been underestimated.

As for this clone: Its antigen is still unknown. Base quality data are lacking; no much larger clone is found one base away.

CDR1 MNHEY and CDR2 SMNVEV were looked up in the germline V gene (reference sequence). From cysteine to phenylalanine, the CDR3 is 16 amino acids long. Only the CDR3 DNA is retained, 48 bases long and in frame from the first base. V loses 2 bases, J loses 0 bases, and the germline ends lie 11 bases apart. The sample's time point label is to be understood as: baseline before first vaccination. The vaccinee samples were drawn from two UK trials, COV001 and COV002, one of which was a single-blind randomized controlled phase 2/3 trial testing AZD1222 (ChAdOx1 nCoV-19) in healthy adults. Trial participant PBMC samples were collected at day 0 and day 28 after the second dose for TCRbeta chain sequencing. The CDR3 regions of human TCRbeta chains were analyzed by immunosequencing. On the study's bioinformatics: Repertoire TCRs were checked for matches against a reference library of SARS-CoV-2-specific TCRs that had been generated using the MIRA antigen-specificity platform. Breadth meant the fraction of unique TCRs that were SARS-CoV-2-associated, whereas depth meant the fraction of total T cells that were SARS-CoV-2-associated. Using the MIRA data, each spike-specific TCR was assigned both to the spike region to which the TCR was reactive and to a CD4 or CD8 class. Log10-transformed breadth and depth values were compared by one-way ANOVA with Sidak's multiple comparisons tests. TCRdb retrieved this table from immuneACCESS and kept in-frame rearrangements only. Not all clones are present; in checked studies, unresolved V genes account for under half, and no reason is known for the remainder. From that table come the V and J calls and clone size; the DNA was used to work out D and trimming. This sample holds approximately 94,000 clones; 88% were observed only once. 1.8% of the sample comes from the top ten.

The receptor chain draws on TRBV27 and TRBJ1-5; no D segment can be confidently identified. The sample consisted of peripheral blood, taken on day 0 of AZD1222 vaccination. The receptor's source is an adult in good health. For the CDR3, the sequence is CASSLGPRGSNQPQHF. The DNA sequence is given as TGTGCCAGCAGTTTAGGGCCTCGGGGTAGCAATCAGCCCCAGCATTTT.